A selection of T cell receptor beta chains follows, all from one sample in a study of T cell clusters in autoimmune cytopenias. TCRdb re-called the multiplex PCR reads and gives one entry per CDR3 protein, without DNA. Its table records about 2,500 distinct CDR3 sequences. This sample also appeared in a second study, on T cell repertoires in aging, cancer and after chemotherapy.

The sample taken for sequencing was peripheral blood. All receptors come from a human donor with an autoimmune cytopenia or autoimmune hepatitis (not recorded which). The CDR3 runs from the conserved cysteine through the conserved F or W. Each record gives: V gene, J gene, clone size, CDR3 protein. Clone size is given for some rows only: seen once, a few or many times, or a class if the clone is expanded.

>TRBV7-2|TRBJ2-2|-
CASSPQGGHTGELFF
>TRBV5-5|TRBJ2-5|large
CASSLYRTFETQYF
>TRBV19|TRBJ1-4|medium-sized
CASTPMEGVREKLFF
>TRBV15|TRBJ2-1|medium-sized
CATSRGSYNEQFF
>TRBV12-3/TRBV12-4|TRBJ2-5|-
CASSLDRGQETQYF
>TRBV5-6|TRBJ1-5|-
CASSFQGRNQPQHF
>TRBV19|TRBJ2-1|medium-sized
CASTRQGHPSYNEQFF
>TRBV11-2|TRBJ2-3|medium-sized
CASSSPQGAGADTQYF
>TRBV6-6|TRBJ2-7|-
CAGRVSLAGEQYF
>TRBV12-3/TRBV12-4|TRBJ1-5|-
CASSFRGADQPQHF
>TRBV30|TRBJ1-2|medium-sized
CAWNGQTNYGYTF
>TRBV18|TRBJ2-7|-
CASSTRQDSYEQYF
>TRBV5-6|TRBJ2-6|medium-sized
CTSRPRGAGANVLTF
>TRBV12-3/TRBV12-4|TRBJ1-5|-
CASSLAQGSNQPQHF
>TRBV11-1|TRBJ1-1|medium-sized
CASSYEVGGKAFF
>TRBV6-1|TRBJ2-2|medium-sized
CASSPWTGVAGELFF
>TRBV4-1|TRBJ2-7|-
CASSLNSGTGLYEQYF
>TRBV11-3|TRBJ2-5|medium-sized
CASSLDRIGEGQETQYF
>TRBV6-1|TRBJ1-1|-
CASSKAETGKYEAFF
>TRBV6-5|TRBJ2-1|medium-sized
CASSYRGRLNEQFF
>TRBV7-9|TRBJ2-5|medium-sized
CASSSGLAGARQETQYF
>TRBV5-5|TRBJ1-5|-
CASSLLGNKNQPQHF
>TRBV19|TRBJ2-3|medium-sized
CASSTLLPTDTQYF
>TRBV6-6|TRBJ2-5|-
CASSKPSGGGETQYF
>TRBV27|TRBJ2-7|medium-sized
CASMIMDSVAGNEQYF
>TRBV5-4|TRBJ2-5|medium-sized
CASSLAGGGETQYF
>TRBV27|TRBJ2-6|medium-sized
CASRSPSSGANVLTF
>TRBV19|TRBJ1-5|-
CASSLGQGNQPQHF
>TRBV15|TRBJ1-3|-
CATSRKTGAGNTIYF
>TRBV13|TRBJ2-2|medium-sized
CASSSPGHTNTGELFF
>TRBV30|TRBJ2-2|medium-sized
CAWSRSPGELFF
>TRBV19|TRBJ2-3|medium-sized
CASRIGAPGGTQYF
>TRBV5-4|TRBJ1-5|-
CASSPGSNQPQHF
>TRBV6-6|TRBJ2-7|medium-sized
CASSYSRDRTSYEQYF
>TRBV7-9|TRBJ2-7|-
CASSLSGVNYEQYF
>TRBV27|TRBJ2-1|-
CASFSPGAGYNEQFF
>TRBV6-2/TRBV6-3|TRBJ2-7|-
CASSQQGVGEQYF